This entry features one T cell receptor beta chain sequence. The target antigen is unknown. This sample was taken from a study of blood T cells in healthy people across ages. Combining a sample-barcoded 5' primer with a J-beta primer mix, a second PCR ran for about 7 to 12 cycles. A single record per CDR3 protein comes from TCRdb applying MiXCR to the 5' RACE reads. The sample contains approximately 1,000,000 distinct CDR3 sequences, 30% to 40% of which appear only once. Germline values: CDR1 LNHDA, CDR2 SQIVND (reference sequence). This CDR3 region has 14 residues. V was trimmed by 3 bases and J by 4 bases, leaving 11 bases between them. Findings and limits, study-wide: TCR beta diversity, measured per million T cells, fell in a roughly linear way with age.

The chain recombines TRBV19 with TRBJ2-3; D perhaps matches TRBD1 (5 bases). The sample was blood. This receptor was taken from a man aged 18 to 35 in good health. The CDR3 sequence: CASSIPGSPDTQYF. Written as DNA, the CDR3 is TGTGCCAGTAGTATTCCAGGGTCTCCAGATACGCAGTATTTT.